This T cell receptor beta chain originates from a study of T cells after yellow fever vaccination (dated by TCRdb to about 2019). For context, the study as a whole: The SMART-Seq v4 Ultra Low Input RNA kit was used to prepare libraries from fractions with low cell numbers. To track T-cell clones before and after primary and booster YFV17D yellow fever vaccination, bulk TCR alpha and beta repertoires were sequenced longitudinally. Two healthy male donors made up the cohort, one aged 18 to 30 years and the other aged 30 to 39 years. Blood was collected at multiple timepoints before and after primary and secondary immunization, and bulk PBMC replicates and cell subsets were isolated.

The V and J ends are trimmed by 5 bases and 1 base, leaving 14 bases between them. From its cysteine to its phenylalanine, the CDR3 spans 15 amino acids. The only DNA kept is the CDR3, 45 bases in frame from the first base. The germline V gene (reference sequence) yields SEHNR for CDR1 and FQNEAQ for CDR2. This sample's treatment or condition label indicates: live attenuated yellow fever vaccine strain. At every blood-draw timepoint, two biological replicates of bulk PBMCs were collected. A standard Ficoll-Paque protocol was used to isolate PBMCs from peripheral blood. TriZol was used to extract RNA from bulk PBMCs, from CD4 and CD8 fractions, and from dextramer-positive and dextramer-negative fractions. Study-level results and caveats: Because the study included only a couple of donors, the extent to which the findings can be generalized is limited. A small fraction of clonotypes showed up in both the CD4 and CD8 compartments, probably as a result of convergent recombination. The secondary T-cell response was weaker than the primary response but faster, peaking on day 5 instead of day 15. Most clones expanded after primary vaccination (almost 97% of CD4 and 80% to 90% of CD8) were re-detected after the booster, suggesting that broad memory maintenance occurred. Computational filtering was required because FACS-sorted repertoires could contain abundant contaminating clonotypes from the bulk population.

Sequencing used an Illumina NovaSeq 6000. Synthesis of TCR cDNA relied on 5'RACE template switching, a step that introduced a universal primer site along with unique molecular identifiers. Priming for cDNA synthesis came from both the TCR alpha and TCR beta constant segments. Library amplification used two PCR steps, and the second PCR step added sample barcodes and sequencing adapters. Sequencing of the libraries was done on either Illumina HiSeq 2500 (2x100 bp) or NovaSeq (2x150 bp). On the study's bioinformatics: Demultiplexing of reads and collapsing into UMI consensus sequences were performed with MIGEC, and V(D)J alignment was carried out with MiXCR. Clonotypes responding to the vaccine were identified with edgeR on replicate PBMC samples, with the criteria of FDR below 0.01 and a log2 fold change above 5 up to day 15. Bulk clonotypes were assigned CD4 or CD8 identity according to which sequenced CD4 or CD8 repertoire held them at higher abundance. In-frame beta chains were kept once TCRdb had trimmed the public reads at Q25 with fastp and called clones with MiXCR. Every distinct CDR3 protein forms one entry, paired with its most common genes and DNA. The V and J calls follow TCRdb's processing rather than the paper's. Present in this sample are 250,000 to 400,000 distinct CDR3 sequences, around 4.5% of which were seen just once. The biggest ten clones account for roughly 21% of the sample.

Details on this clonotype: No cognate antigen has been identified for it. The input lacks base qualities; no much larger clone sits a single base away.

The sample here was PBMCs, taken 15 days after the yellow fever booster vaccination. The rearranged segments are TRBV7-9 and TRBJ2-5, with the D gene uncertain. The source of this sequence is a man in his late teens or twenties who received the YFV17D yellow fever vaccine. The CDR3 here reads CASSPSRVRQETQYF. The DNA reads as follows: TGTGCCAGCAGCCCGAGCCGGGTTCGCCAAGAGACCCAGTACTTC. Reference TRBV7-9 and TRBJ2-5 genes cover what lies past the CDR3, so the full variable domain is DTGVSQNPRHKITKRGQNVTFRCDPISEHNRLYWYRQTLGQGPEFLTYFQNEAQLEKSRLLSDRFSAERPKGSFSTLEIQRTEQGDSAMYLCASSPSRVRQETQYFGPGTRLLVL.